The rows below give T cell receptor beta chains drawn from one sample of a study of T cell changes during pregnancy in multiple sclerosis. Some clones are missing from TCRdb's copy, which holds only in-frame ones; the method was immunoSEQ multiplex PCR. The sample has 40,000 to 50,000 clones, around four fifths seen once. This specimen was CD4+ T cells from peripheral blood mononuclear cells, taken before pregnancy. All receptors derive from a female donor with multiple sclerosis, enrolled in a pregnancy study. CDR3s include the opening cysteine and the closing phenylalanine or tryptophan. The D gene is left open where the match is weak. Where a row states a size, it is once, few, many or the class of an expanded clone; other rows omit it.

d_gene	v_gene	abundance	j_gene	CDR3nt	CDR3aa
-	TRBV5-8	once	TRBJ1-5	TGTGCCAGCAGCTTGGGAGACAGTAGCAATCAGCCCCAGCATTTT	CASSLGDSSNQPQHF
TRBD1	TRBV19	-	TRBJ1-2	TGTGCCAGTAGTATAGATCTACCGTCAGGGGGGCTTTTCTCTGGCTACACCTTC	CASSIDLPSGGLFSGYTF
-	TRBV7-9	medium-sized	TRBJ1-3	TGTGCCAGCAGACAGGCCTCTGGAAACACCATATATTTT	CASRQASGNTIYF
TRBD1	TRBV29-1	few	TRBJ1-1	TGCAGTCATCTCTCCTTGACAGGGAGGACTGAAGCTTTCTTT	CSHLSLTGRTEAFF
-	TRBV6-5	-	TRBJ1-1	TGTGCCAGCAGACCTCAAATCGACGGGTACACTGAAGCTTTCTTT	CASRPQIDGYTEAFF
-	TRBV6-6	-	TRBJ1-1	TGTGCCAGCAGTCGTGGACAGCACAACACTGAAGCTTTCTTT	CASSRGQHNTEAFF
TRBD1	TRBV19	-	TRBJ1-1	TGTGCCAGTATTCGGTTCGGGACAGGGTACACTGAAGCTTTCTTT	CASIRFGTGYTEAFF
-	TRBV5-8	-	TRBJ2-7	TGTGCCAGCAGCCGTCCCTCTGACAGAGATCTCTCCTACGAGCAGTACTTC	CASSRPSDRDLSYEQYF
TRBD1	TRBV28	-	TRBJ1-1	TGTGCCAGCTACAACAGGGGGAGGATGAACACTGAAGCTTTCTTT	CASYNRGRMNTEAFF
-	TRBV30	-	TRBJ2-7	TGTGCCTGGACCAGAAAACAGGAGCCCTACGAGCAGTACTTC	CAWTRKQEPYEQYF
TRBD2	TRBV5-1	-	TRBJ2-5	TGCGCCAGCAGCTTAGCGGGACGGGAGACCCAGTACTTC	CASSLAGRETQYF
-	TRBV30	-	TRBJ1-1	TGTGCCTGGAGTTCAGGTCTCGTCACTGAAGCTTTCTTT	CAWSSGLVTEAFF
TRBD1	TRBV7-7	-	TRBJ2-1	TGTGCCAGCAGCTTAACAGGGGCGTCCTACAATGAGCAGTTCTTC	CASSLTGASYNEQFF
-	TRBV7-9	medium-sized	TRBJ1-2	TGTGCCAGCAGCTTAGGGGCAGAGTATGGCTACACCTTC	CASSLGAEYGYTF
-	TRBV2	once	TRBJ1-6	TGTGCCAGCACCTTAGGCACAGGGTGGAATTCACCCCTCCACTTT	CASTLGTGWNSPLHF
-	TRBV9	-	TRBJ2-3	TGTGCCAGCAGCGTGCGACTCGCGGGAGATACGCAGTATTTT	CASSVRLAGDTQYF
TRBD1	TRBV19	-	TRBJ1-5	TGTGCCAGTAGTATAAAGACAGGGACTTATAGCAATCAGCCCCAGCATTTT	CASSIKTGTYSNQPQHF
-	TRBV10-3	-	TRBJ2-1	TGTGCCATCAGTGAGTCTGGCGGGGTCAATGAGCAGTTCTTC	CAISESGGVNEQFF
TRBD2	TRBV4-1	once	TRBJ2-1	TGCGCCAGCAGCCAAGATCGGGCTAGCGGGAGGGCCGAGGACAATGAGCAGTTCTTC	CASSQDRASGRAEDNEQFF
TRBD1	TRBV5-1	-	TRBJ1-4	TGCGCCAGCAGCTTAGGGACAGCTAATGAAAAACTGTTTTTT	CASSLGTANEKLFF
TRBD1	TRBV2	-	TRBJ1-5	TGTGCCAGCAGTGAAAGAGGACAGGTAGGGAGTCAGCCCCAGCATTTT	CASSERGQVGSQPQHF
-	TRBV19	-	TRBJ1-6	TGTGCCAGTAGTATTACCGAGGGTATGGAGCCCCTCCACTTT	CASSITEGMEPLHF
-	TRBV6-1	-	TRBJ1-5	TGTGCCCACGAGCCAGGGCATAGCAATCAGCCCCAGCATTTT	CAHEPGHSNQPQHF
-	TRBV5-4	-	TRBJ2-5	TGTGCCAGCAGCAGAGGAGAGACCCAGTACTTC	CASSRGETQYF
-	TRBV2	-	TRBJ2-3	TGTGCCAGCAGTGGGGGGGGACAAGGGTTAGGAATTAGCACAGATACGCAGTATTTT	CASSGGGQGLGISTDTQYF
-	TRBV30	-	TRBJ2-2	TGTGCCTGGAGTCCTATCCAGAGGACACTAAACACCGGGGAGCTGTTTTTT	CAWSPIQRTLNTGELFF
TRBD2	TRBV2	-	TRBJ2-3	TGTGCCACCAGTACTGGGACTCGGGGAGGGGATACGCAGTATTTT	CATSTGTRGGDTQYF
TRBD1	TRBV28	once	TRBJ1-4	TGTGCCAGCAGCTCGACCCGGACAGGTCGCTTTAATGAAAAACTGTTTTTT	CASSSTRTGRFNEKLFF
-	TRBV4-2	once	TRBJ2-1	TGTGCCAGCAGCCAAGATCAAGGCAGGGTAGGTGAGCAGTTCTTC	CASSQDQGRVGEQFF
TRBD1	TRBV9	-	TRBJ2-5	TGTGCCAGCAGCGAGGGACAGATCCAAGAGACCCAGTACTTC	CASSEGQIQETQYF
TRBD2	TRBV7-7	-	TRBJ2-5	TGTGCCAGCAGCTTGGGTAGCGGGGGCCAAGAGACCCAGTACTTC	CASSLGSGGQETQYF
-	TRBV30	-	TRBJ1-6	TGTGCCTGGGGAAAGACAGCCAATTCACCCCTCCACTTT	CAWGKTANSPLHF
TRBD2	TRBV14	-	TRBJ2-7	TGTGCCAGCAGCCTCCATCAGCGGGGGTTCTACGAGCAGTACTTC	CASSLHQRGFYEQYF
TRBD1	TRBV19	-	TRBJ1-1	TGTGCCAGTACGGACTTGGACAGGACCCTTGAAGCTTTCTTT	CASTDLDRTLEAFF
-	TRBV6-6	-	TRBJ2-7	TGTGCCAGCAGCCGCAGGTTTGAGCTGGGTCCTTTTGTGCAGTACTTC	CASSRRFELGPFVQYF
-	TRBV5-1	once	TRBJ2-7	TGCGCCAGCAGCTACGGGATCTCGGGCGAGCAGTACTTC	CASSYGISGEQYF
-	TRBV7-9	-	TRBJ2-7	TGTGCCAGCAGCTTAAACAGGGAAAACGAGCAGTACTTC	CASSLNRENEQYF
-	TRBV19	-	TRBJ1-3	TGTGCCAGTAGACCCAGGACAGCGAACTCTGGAAACACCATATATTTT	CASRPRTANSGNTIYF
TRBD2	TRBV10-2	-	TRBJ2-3	TGCGCCAGCGGGGGACTAACTAGCACAGATACGCAGTATTTT	CASGGLTSTDTQYF
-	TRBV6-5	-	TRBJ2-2	TGTGCCAGCAATAGAGGGACGAACACCGGGGAGCTGTTTTTT	CASNRGTNTGELFF
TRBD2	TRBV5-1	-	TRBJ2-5	TGCGCCAGCAGCTGGGGCGGGGGCCAAGAGACCCAGTACTTC	CASSWGGGQETQYF
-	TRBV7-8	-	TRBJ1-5	TGTGCCAGCAGCTTTCAGAATAACAATCAGCCCCAGCATTTT	CASSFQNNNQPQHF
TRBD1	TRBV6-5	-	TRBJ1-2	TGTGCCAGTGGAGGGGGCCGATACGACTATGGCTACACCTTC	CASGGGRYDYGYTF
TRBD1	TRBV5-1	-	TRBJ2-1	TGCGCCAGCAGCCCTGGACAGGGCGGCAATGAGCAGTTCTTC	CASSPGQGGNEQFF
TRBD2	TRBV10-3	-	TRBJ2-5	TGTGCCACCTCAGCGGGGGCGACAGAGACCCAGTACTTC	CATSAGATETQYF